This T cell receptor (beta chain) came from a study of cytomegalovirus exposure and HLA in healthy donors (dated by TCRdb to the late 2010s). Regarding the study in general: In an earlier analysis of 550 to 750 of the donors, under 300 Gb of sequence data and 100 million or so unique TCR beta sequences from about 179 million T cells were reported. An early release that covered roughly 600 HLA-typed donors contained around 330 gigabases of sequencing data and 65 million to 100 million unique TCR sequences. Among the roughly 380 genotyped donors, roughly 80% belonged to the genetic ancestry cluster associated with self-reported Caucasian donors. The study aimed to test whether cataloging public T cell receptors could reveal signatures of past pathogen exposure. The T cell repertoires of around 730 subjects were profiled by immunosequencing and related to cytomegalovirus serostatus. In addition to the first cohort of hundreds of subjects, a separate validation cohort of 120 different subjects was used. To predict cytomegalovirus infection status, the study brought together high-throughput TCR immunosequencing, statistical association of individual TCRs with disease status, and machine learning. A later analysis re-analyzed previously published TCR beta repertoires from 660 or so donors and added high-resolution HLA genotyping to study TCR occurrence patterns. Rather than drawing on any new phenotypic data, the later analysis identified candidate immune exposures from TCR beta sequences and the way those sequences occurred across donors. An earlier analysis of 500 to 750 of the donors applied high-throughput TCR beta sequencing to assess whether each TCR beta V gene segment acted as functional or pseudogenic. Donor age, sex, ethnicity and CMV serostatus were compiled alongside the repertoire data. A later genetic analysis took genome-wide SNP genotypes for about 65% of the 666 donors and used that subset as a discovery cohort. All discovery cohort repertoires had been generated on a single sequencing platform. Both class I and class II loci were covered by HLA typing, at four-digit resolution. The number of typed donors differed by locus: about 620-640 for A, B, C, DRB1 and DQB1; approximately 530 for DQA1; around 580 for DPA1; and roughly 490 for DPB1. Roughly 5 DR-DQ haplotypes were treated as single units for association and clustering because of strong linkage in the cohort. Among some 400 genotyped donors of the cohort, an average of about 240,000 unique TCR beta nucleotide sequences were sequenced per donor, 15% to 20% of them non-productive.

The library was produced with the immunoSEQ multiplex PCR assay. For the multiplex PCR, a mixture combining 60 forward primers for TCR Vbeta segments and 13 reverse primers for TCR Jbeta segments was used. Amplification of the CDR3 region of rearranged TCR beta genes was performed with a multiplex PCR assay on genomic DNA. On the Illumina HiSeq System, the amplified TCR beta libraries were sequenced as 87-base-pair reads. Turning to the authors' computational methods: A later analysis tallied about 77 million unique TCR beta chains across the 640 or so repertoires, and about 10 million of those chains were shared by two or more donors. Raw reads were error-corrected and collapsed into unique sequences with a nearest-neighbor algorithm that merged closely related sequences to remove PCR and sequencing errors. V, D and J gene segments were assigned by aligning CDR3 sequences to IMGT reference sequences. For a sequence to be retained, at least a six-nucleotide match to both a V gene segment and a J gene segment was required. A rearrangement counted as productive if the CDR3 had no stop codons and remained in frame with V and J, and every other rearrangement counted as non-productive. Following IMGT convention, CDR3 was defined as the stretch from the second conserved V-encoded cysteine to the conserved J-encoded phenylalanine. Sequences without an unambiguous match to a single V gene segment were excluded from the earlier analysis of a few hundred of the donors. An earlier analysis of a few hundred of the donors called V segments functional above 56.7% productive rearrangements and segregating when the between-donor standard deviation exceeded 5%. A statistical classification framework was built for diagnosing cytomegalovirus status from the catalog of TCR beta chain sequences. V and J gene assignment, in a later analysis, came from comparing TCR nucleotide sequences with IMGT/GENE-DB human TR gene sequences. The TCRdist pipeline was used in a later analysis to assign CDR3 sequences and most-parsimonious VDJ recombination scenarios. In a later analysis, each TCR beta chain was defined by its CDR3 amino acid sequence together with its V-gene family, and reads without a unique V-gene family were excluded. As a way to deal with suspected cross-contamination and a sequencing artifact, a later analysis dropped nearly 600 nucleotide sequences that were highly shared and had low generation probability. In a later analysis, a clonal expansion index was calculated for each public chain from normalized within-repertoire ranks of inferred template counts. Generation probabilities in a later analysis came from a VDJ recombination model fitted to out-of-frame rearrangements, and those results were checked against IGoR. Hypergeometric tests were used in a later analysis to score TCR-TCR, TCR-HLA and TCR-CMV co-occurrence, with a repertoire-size bias correction applied to the TCR pairs. False discovery rates were estimated in a later analysis by permuting HLA or CMV assignments 20 times. In a later analysis, co-occurring TCRs were grouped using DBSCAN, and TCRdist sequence similarity was added for clustering within HLA-allele-positive subsets. Repertoires with fewer than 30,000 or more than 120,000 public chains, plus five repertoires with anomalous nucleotide sharing, were excluded from co-occurrence clustering. TCRdb's version of the immuneACCESS table is confined to in-frame rearrangements and falls short of the full clone set. An unresolved V gene accounts for under half of the shortfall where checked; the remainder is of unknown origin. V and J calls and clone size come straight from that table; D and trimming were deduced from the DNA. The sample table shows 170,000 or so clones, and roughly 80% are seen once. Of the sample, about 1.6% falls within the top ten clones.

The cohort consisted of 650 to 700 healthy bone marrow donors. All cohort members were sampled while nominally healthy, although unrecorded immune exposures were likely present. The donor tested CMV seronegative, placing the donor among the 350 or so seronegative members of the cohort. A peripheral blood sample was provided by each donor, and peripheral blood mononuclear cells were used for TCR beta sequencing. The Qiagen DNeasy Blood Extraction Kit was used to extract genomic DNA from the blood cell samples. The CDR3 holds 16 amino acids from the cysteine to the phenylalanine. The CDR3 DNA has 48 bases and is translated from base 1. Unmatched junction bases come to 7, with V trimmed by 0 bases and J by 3 bases. The CDR1 and CDR2 encoded by the germline V gene are LGHNT and FRNRAP. The paper's findings and limits, for the study overall: Several of the top co-occurrence clusters appeared to be linked to parvovirus B19, influenza, CMV and Epstein-Barr virus, according to a later analysis. The authors suggested that the approach could potentially be generalized to other disease states and immunological phenotypes. In a later analysis, TCR association rates were found to vary across HLA loci, with the most associated TCRs seen for DRB1 alleles and the fewest for HLA-C alleles. V-gene and J-gene trimming of TCR beta chains was associated with a missense DCLRE1C variant in a later genetic analysis, and the association was replicated in an independent cohort. A further reported finding was that TCR beta sequences accurately predicted the HLA-A and HLA-B alleles for most subjects in the first cohort. In a later analysis, HLA-associated TCR beta chains were found to be more clonally expanded and to have lower generation probabilities than equally common non-associated chains. A cluster of highly shared sequence variants was judged likely to be a technical artifact of the sequencing pipeline. Because HLA typing was missing for some donors at each locus, association tests included only the typed subset. CMV serostatus was the only immune exposure information available for the cohort. In this cohort, only TCR beta chains were sequenced, and detectable features were limited by the absence of alpha or paired-chain data. Because the 87-base-pair reads could not distinguish some IMGT-functional V segments, including TRBV6-2 and TRBV6-3, those segments were excluded. In both the original and validation cohorts, the classifier was reported to diagnose cytomegalovirus status with high specificity and sensitivity. Presence/absence analyses assumed roughly uniform sequencing depth across donors, an assumption that may not hold. According to a later genetic analysis, donors in an Asian-associated ancestry cluster had fewer N-insertions in productive TCRs than the approximately 650-donor mean. In an earlier analysis of 587 of the donors, most TCR beta V segments appeared in productive rearrangements about 87% or about 30% of the time, broadly matching IMGT annotations. The earlier analysis of some 540 of the donors excluded approximately 15 rarely observed V segments, including chromosome 9 orphons, because counts were too low. When HLA alleles, especially DR and DQ, strongly co-occurred, attributing TCR associations to individual alleles was difficult. Correlated functional status among segregating V segments might reflect linkage disequilibrium, but an unknown experimental factor could not be ruled out. Across donors, most TCR sequences were observed very rarely, whereas some public TCRs were present in many individuals. In a later analysis, 15,000 to 20,000 TCR beta sequences were associated with specific HLA alleles at a false discovery rate of 0.05. Most CMV-associated TCR beta chains appeared to be HLA-restricted in a later analysis, and the HLA associations seemed to be driven largely by CMV exposure. A total of roughly 160 TCR beta chains were listed by the study as associated with cytomegalovirus. Three of the identified cytomegalovirus-associated TCR beta chains were confirmed in vitro to be specific for cytomegalovirus antigens.

A word on this clone: Its antigen remains undetermined. Qualities for individual bases were not recorded, and no much larger clone is one base off.

The sequence is built from TRBV12-5 and TRBJ2-7, and TRBD1 aligns with 8 junction nucleotides. Sequenced sample: PBMCs. The clonotype originates from a middle-aged man in good health and CMV-seronegative. The DNA reads as follows: TGTGCTAGTGGTTTGGTACAAGGACAGGGACGCTACGAGCAGTACTTC. The resulting protein is CASGLVQGQGRYEQYF.